This TCR beta chain was obtained from a study of T cell clonality in common variable immunodeficiency. General study points: Reportedly, TCR beta sequences from common variable immunodeficiency showed fewer deletions and N-nucleotide insertions. What drives increased CVID clonality needs T cell subpopulation sequencing.

Produced via immunoSEQ multiplex PCR; TCRdb's table is partial and in-frame only. The table records about 66,000 clones without singletons, the ten largest covering less than 2%. V shed 5 bases, J shed 6 bases, and the junction held 9 bases outside the gene matches. Looked up from germline, CDR1 is SEHNR and CDR2 is FQNEAQ (reference sequence). This CDR3 comprises 14 residues. This clone came up many times. The antigen remains undetermined. The read ends 3 residues early relative to the CDR3; the germline J gene fills the gap. Patients and controls were mostly of Caucasian heritage. The V call is TRBV7-9, the J call TRBJ2-7; TRBD1 matches at 8 bases. The source is a person between 18 and 75 years old in good health. The sequencing input was peripheral blood mononuclear cells. The sequenced CDR3 bases are TGTGCCAGCAGCCCTGGACAGGGTTCAGGCGAG. As protein: CASSPGQGSGE. The complete CDR3 sequence is CASSPGQGSGEQYF.